What follows is one TCR beta chain and its context. The target antigen is unknown. The data were taken from a study of cytomegalovirus exposure and HLA in healthy donors. At the level of the study: An analysis done earlier identified almost 120 million unique TCR beta sequences from about 179 million T cells. Study-wide results and limits: Follow-up analysis later connected one missense variant in DCLRE1C with trimming of TCR beta V- and J-genes.

The germline V gene encodes CDR1 LGHNA and CDR2 YSLEER. The V segment lost 1 base and the J segment 9 bases; nucleotides outside the gene matches: 5. This CDR3 is 15 amino acids long. The PCR used 60 Vbeta and 13 Jbeta primers. Produced via immunoSEQ multiplex PCR; TCRdb's table is partial and in-frame only. Across roughly 69,000 clones, the top ten clones capture approximately 1.7% of the sample. This TCR was sampled from a woman in her 30s in good health and CMV-seronegative. V gene TRBV4-3 combines with J gene TRBJ2-3, with 12 bases lining up with TRBD2. The sequencing input was PBMCs. The CDR3 nucleotides read TGCGCCAGCAGCCAAGGGCTAGCGGGGGGGTTGACGCAGTATTTT. This encodes CASSQGLAGGLTQYF.